The next 28 T cell receptor beta chains were all read from a single sample in a study of breast tumors, draining lymph nodes, adjacent tissues. Samples came from axillary lymph nodes draining the breast cancer. TCRdb re-analysed the multiplex PCR reads in MiXCR, keeping a single row per CDR3 protein. The sample records 150,000 to 200,000 distinct CDR3 sequences, roughly 35% being singletons. The sample consisted of axillary lymph node tissue. These receptors were taken from a female donor with breast cancer. Some clones in this sample may be carry-over from other donors' samples.

Turning to this clonotype: An end of the junction differs from the germline gene, which may be a read error. The chain is built from TRBV10-3 and TRBJ1-3; D remains unclear. This CDR3 contains 14 residues. CDR1 is ENHRY, CDR2 SYGVKD, per germline. The CDR3 sequence is CASSLRLSGNTIYF. As DNA, the CDR3 is TGTGCCAGCAGTTTACGCCTATCGGGAAACACCATATATTTT.

This clonotype has a count of ten or more. V gene TRBV5-1 combines with J gene TRBJ2-7; weak D call: TRBD1 (5 bases). CDR3 length equals 12 residues. Per germline, CDR1 SGHRS and CDR2 YFSETQ. The V and J ends lost 4 bases and 3 bases respectively, with 8 bases between them. The CDR3 here is CASSPDSYEQYF. CDR3 nucleotides: TGCGCCAGCAGCCCCGACAGCTACGAGCAGTACTTC. The full variable domain, in which reference TRBV5-1 and TRBJ2-7 provide the parts outside the CDR3, is KAGVTQTPRYLIKTRGQQVTLSCSPISGHRSVSWYQQTPGQGLQFLFEYFSETQRNKGNFPGRFSGRQFSNSRSEMNVSTLELGDSALYLCASSPDSYEQYFGPGTRLTVT.

This clonotype showed up just a few times. A much larger clonotype is one base distant, so this may be a read error. Here the CDR3 omits its conserved ending phenylalanine or tryptophan, so a read error is the likely source. This sequence joins TRBV19 and TRBJ2-6; 8 nucleotides agree with TRBD2. The length of the CDR3 is 16 residues. CDR1 and CDR2 from the germline V gene are LNHDA and SQIVND (reference sequence). The ends lost 6 bases at V and 0 bases at J; junction bases unmatched: 4. The CDR3 is CASSPGGRSGANVLTS. Written as DNA, the CDR3 is TGTGCCAGTAGCCCGGGAGGGCGCTCTGGGGCCAACGTCCTGACTTCC.

At least ten counts were recorded for this clonotype. V and J are TRBV6-2 or TRBV6-3 and TRBJ2-7; D gene uncertain. The V and J ends lost 8 bases and 4 bases respectively, with 9 bases between them. Germline values: CDR1 MNHEY, CDR2 SVGEGT. The CDR3 runs 11 residues. For the CDR3, the DNA is TGTGCCAGCGGGGAAGGGTACGAGCAGTACTTC. Translating it yields CASGEGYEQYF.

The chain employs TRBV20-1 and TRBJ2-5; 9 nucleotides agree with TRBD1. Germline values: CDR1 DFQATT, CDR2 SNEGSKA (reference sequence). Unmatched junction bases numbered 5, after V lost 6 bases and J lost 6 bases. This CDR3 contains 12 residues. For the CDR3, the DNA is TGCAGTGCCCCGGGACAGGGTCAGACCCAGTACTTC. Translated, it gives CSAPGQGQTQYF.

This clonotype appeared many times. The CDR3 DNA follows: TGCAGTGCTAGGGGCCTAGCGGGAGTGGGGGGCCCGAGCCAAGAGACCCAGTACTTC. Translated, it gives CSARGLAGVGGPSQETQYF. V gene TRBV20-1 combines with J gene TRBJ2-5; TRBD2 matches at 10 bases. This CDR3 region has 19 residues. Germline V gene sequence: CDR1 DFQATT, CDR2 SNEGSKA (reference sequence). The junction had 17 bases not matched to a gene; V was cut back by 3 bases and J by 1 base.

The chain recombines TRBV7-3 with TRBJ1-6, with 10 bases lining up with TRBD1. Trimming at V came to 4 bases and at J to 4 bases, leaving 4 bases not matched to a gene. This CDR3 region has 16 residues. The germline CDR1 and CDR2 sequences are SGHTA and FQGTGA. The CDR3 nucleotides read TGTGCCAGCAGCTCTGGGACAGGGGATTATAATTCACCCCTCCACTTT. Residues: CASSSGTGDYNSPLHF.

V is TRBV20-1 and J is TRBJ1-6; 7 nucleotides match TRBD1. CDR1 DFQATT and CDR2 SNEGSKA come from the germline V gene (reference sequence). V trimming: 1 base; J trimming: 7 bases; junction bases outside the gene matches: 10. The CDR3 runs to 16 residues. The CDR3 sequence is CSARVLRDSRNSPLHF. CDR3 in DNA: TGCAGTGCTAGAGTCCTCCGGGACAGTCGCAATTCACCCCTCCACTTT.

Turning to this clonotype: Mismatch with germline at one junction end may stem from a read error. V is TRBV7-8 and J is TRBJ1-6; D not certain. Germline V gene lookup returns CDR1 SGHVS and CDR2 FQNEAQ. CDR3 size: 20 residues. As DNA, the CDR3 is TGTGCCAGCAGCTTAGCCCAGCAGGCCCGTTTTCCTTCCTATGATTCCCCCCTCCACTTT. Amino acid sequence: CASSLAQQARFPSYDSPLHF. Variable domain in full (rest from reference TRBV7-8 and TRBJ1-6): GAGVSQSPRYKVAKRGQDVALRCDPISGHVSLFWYQQALGQGPEFLTYFQNEAQLDKSGLPSDRFFAERPEGSVSTLKIQRTQQEDSAVYLCASSLAQQARFPSYDSPLHFGNGTRLTVT.

Many counts were recorded for this clonotype. The CDR3 nucleotides read TGTGCCAGCAGCCCCCAGCCGGGGACGGAGCAGTTCTTC. Protein product: CASSPQPGTEQFF. The gene calls are TRBV9 and TRBJ2-1, with D perhaps given as TRBD1 or TRBD2 (5 bases each). The CDR3 has 13 residues. The germline gives CDR1 SGDLS, CDR2 YYNGEE. With 4 bases removed from V and 10 bases from J, the gap between germline ends came to 15 bases.

This clonotype was seen repeatedly, ten times or more. The J gene is TRBJ1-5, the V gene TRBV6-6; 8 positions agree with TRBD1. J gave up 0 bases and V 6 bases, and 7 bases lay outside the gene matches. Germline V gene sequence: CDR1 MNHNY, CDR2 SVGAGI (reference sequence). The CDR3 has 16 amino acids. Written as DNA, the CDR3 is TGTGCCAGCAGCCGGGGACAGGACCATAGCAATCAGCCCCAGCATTTT. Its protein is CASSRGQDHSNQPQHF.

The chain joins TRBV7-6 to TRBJ2-2; D remains unclear. The CDR3 runs to 12 residues. Looked up from germline, CDR1 is SGHVS and CDR2 is FNYEAQ. The V end lost 4 bases, the J end lost 9 bases, and 9 bases lay between the germline ends. DNA of the CDR3: TGTGCCAGCAGCTCAGTAACCAGGGAGCTGTTTTTT. Protein product: CASSSVTRELFF.

This clonotype has ten or more counts. This chain connects TRBV7-9 to TRBJ2-1, with unresolved D. The CDR3 is made up of 14 amino acids. Trimming removed 3 bases from V and 6 bases from J, with 12 bases in between. Germline V gene data show CDR1 as SEHNR and CDR2 as FQNEAQ (reference sequence). CDR3 nucleotides: TGTGCCAGCAGCTTCGAAACCCTTAGCAATGAGCAGTTCTTC. It codes for CASSFETLSNEQFF.

As for this clonotype: This may be a read error: a much more frequent sequence differs by one nucleotide. This chain connects TRBV27 to TRBJ2-2; D may match TRBD1 or TRBD2 (5 bases each). Trimming removed 5 bases at V and 1 base at J, with 20 bases between. Germline V gives CDR1 MNHEY, CDR2 SMNVEV (reference sequence). The CDR3 sequence is 18 residues long. CDR3: CASSPFGTGRGNTGELFF. The DNA of the CDR3 is TGTGCCAGCAGTCCTTTCGGAACAGGACGGGGGAACACCGGGGAGCTGTTTTTT.

Many counts were recorded for this clonotype. The gene calls are TRBV6-5 and TRBJ2-7; 9 nucleotides agree with TRBD1. Trimming removed 2 bases from V and 6 bases from J; junction bases left unmatched: 5. Germline CDR1 reads MNHEY; CDR2 reads SVGAGI. The CDR3 covers 14 residues. CDR3 nucleotides: TGTGCCAGCAGTTACCCGGGACAGGGCGGCGAGCAGTACTTC. It yields the protein CASSYPGQGGEQYF.

This clonotype was detected ten times or more. The chain combines TRBV5-1 with TRBJ2-3, with D tentatively TRBD2 (6 bases). Deletions cut 0 bases from V and 3 bases from J, with 17 bases between. This CDR3 region has 17 residues. From germline, CDR1 is SGHRS and CDR2 YFSETQ. This CDR3 is CASSLDGGGWETDTQYF. DNA of the CDR3: TGCGCCAGCAGCTTGGACGGTGGGGGGTGGGAAACAGATACGCAGTATTTT.

This clonotype was found many times. The rearrangement uses TRBV20-1 and TRBJ2-1; tentatively, D is TRBD1 (6 bases). The CDR3 runs 14 residues. V lost 0 bases, J lost 4 bases, and 10 bases lay in between. The V gene's germline CDR1 is DFQATT and CDR2 SNEGSKA (reference sequence). The CDR3 DNA reads TGCAGTGCTAGAGATGGGGGCCGATACAATGAGCAGTTCTTC. Protein sequence: CSARDGGRYNEQFF.

The V call is TRBV27, the J call TRBJ1-5; 9 bases agree with TRBD1. The CDR3 spans 14 residues. The germline gives CDR1 MNHEY, CDR2 SMNVEV (reference sequence). The junction had 10 bases not matched to a gene; V was cut back by 11 bases and J by 5 bases. In DNA, the CDR3 is TGTGCCTGTAAACAGGGGGCGGCGGATCAGCCCCAGCATTTT. Residues: CACKQGAADQPQHF.

This rearrangement joins TRBV7-9 to TRBJ1-2; D perhaps matches TRBD1 (5 bases). The CDR3 has 16 amino acids. The germline V and J ends were trimmed by 0 bases and 1 base, with 12 bases remaining between them. Germline CDR1 is SEHNR and CDR2 is FQNEAQ (reference sequence). The CDR3 nucleotides read TGTGCCAGCAGCTTAGCGTGGGGAGGGGATAACTATGGCTACACCTTC. Translated: CASSLAWGGDNYGYTF.

This clonotype was recorded at least ten times. This chain connects TRBV11-3 to TRBJ2-2, with D maybe TRBD2 (6 bases). Trimming took 5 bases from V and 1 from J, leaving 17 bases between them. The CDR3 is 17 amino acids. CDR1 SGHNT and CDR2 YENEEA come from the germline V gene. CDR3 DNA sequence: TGTGCCAGCAGCCACCTCCGCGGAGGGATGAACACCGGGGAGCTGTTTTTT. It encodes CASSHLRGGMNTGELFF.

This clonotype occurred a few times. Possible read error: a much larger clone is one base away. The rearrangement joins TRBV6-6 to TRBJ2-1; no clear D gene. This CDR3 spans 12 amino acids. Germline CDR1 is MNHNY and CDR2 is SVGAGI (reference sequence). The V end lost 6 bases, the J end lost 4 bases, and 7 bases lay between the germline ends. CDR3 sequence (DNA): TGTGCCAGCAGACCTACGTACAATGAGCAGTTCTTC. This translates into CASRPTYNEQFF.

DNA of the CDR3: TGCAGTGCTAGAGAGGGGCGAACTAATGAAAAACTGTTTTTT. Residues: CSAREGRTNEKLFF. V usage is TRBV20-1 and J usage is TRBJ1-4; possible D gene TRBD1, 5 bases. In germline, CDR1 is DFQATT, CDR2 SNEGSKA (reference sequence). The CDR3 loop spans 14 amino acids. Trimming shortened V by 0 bases and J by 1 base, and 6 bases separated the two germline ends.

At least ten counts were recorded for this clonotype. The chain links TRBV5-1 to TRBJ1-3, with D possibly being TRBD1 (6 bases). Per the germline V gene, CDR1 is SGHRS and CDR2 is YFSETQ. This CDR3 spans 16 amino acids. The ends were cut back, 4 bases at V and 1 base at J, with 15 bases in the middle. CDR3 loop: CASSDPRGQSGNTIYF. The CDR3 coding sequence is TGCGCCAGCAGCGACCCTCGGGGGCAGTCTGGAAACACCATATATTTT.

This clonotype was found many times. The rearrangement joins TRBV27 to TRBJ2-7; 7 bases fit TRBD1. The CDR3 runs to 14 residues. Losses at the gene ends were 6 bases for V and 3 bases for J; bases not matched to a gene: 8. Germline assignment: CDR1 MNHEY and CDR2 SMNVEV (reference sequence). CDR3 DNA: TGTGCCAGCAGCCCGGGACAGCCCGTCTACGAGCAGTACTTC. It codes for CASSPGQPVYEQYF.

There are many counts of this clonotype. The chain employs TRBV2 and TRBJ1-2, with 9 bases aligning to TRBD1. With 6 bases clipped from V and 4 bases from J, the junction kept 6 bases outside the gene matches. The CDR3 has 14 residues. From germline, CDR1 is SNHLY and CDR2 FYNNEI. CDR3 DNA sequence: TGTGCCAGCAGAGGGACAGGGAAAAGCTATGGCTACACCTTC. Amino acids: CASRGTGKSYGYTF.

The chain's CDR3 is CASSLGQGAAKNIQYF. DNA of the CDR3: TGTGCCAGCAGTCTCGGACAGGGGGCGGCCAAAAACATTCAGTACTTC. The V call is TRBV6-2 or TRBV6-3, the J call TRBJ2-4; the match to TRBD1 covers 11 bases. The CDR3 runs to 16 residues. Germline V lookup: CDR1 MNHEY, CDR2 SVGEGT. V lost 5 bases to trimming and J lost 1 base; unmatched junction nucleotides: 4.

This clonotype was counted only a few times. The rearrangement uses TRBV28 and TRBJ2-5, with TRBD2 matching over 10 bases. CDR1 and CDR2 from the germline V gene are MDHEN and SYDVKM. After removal of 7 bases from V and 7 bases from J, the junction contained 12 bases not matched to a gene. The CDR3 consists of 15 residues. The CDR3 sequence is CASNPAGAGGVTQYF. The CDR3 DNA reads TGTGCCAGCAACCCGGCGGGAGCGGGGGGGGTGACCCAGTACTTC.

This clonotype has at least ten counts. The chain is built from TRBV11-3 and TRBJ2-5; D remains unclear. The CDR3 runs to 14 residues. Trimming left V 0 bases short and J 1 base short, with 6 bases between. Germline CDR1 reads SGHNT; CDR2 reads YENEEA. The DNA of the CDR3 is TGTGCCAGCAGCTTAGACCGGAGCCAAGAGACCCAGTACTTC. This sequence encodes CASSLDRSQETQYF.